This TCR beta chain was sequenced in a study of beta chain features in type 1 diabetes. Regarding this clone: Its specificity is unknown.

Study-level findings and limits: Because the template was cDNA, high-expressing cells might be over-represented. In comparison with healthy donors, patients had naive, central memory and Treg TCRB repertoires that appeared more similar.

cDNA synthesis used the whole RNA isolate, giving expressed TCRB sequences. Profiling relied on immunoSEQ multiplex PCR, and the TCRdb table lists in-frame clones only, not all of them. The sample consists of about 260,000 clones, 55% to 70% of them appearing once. Germline-derived CDR1 and CDR2 are SGDLS and YYNGEE. Trimming stripped 4 bases from V and 4 bases from J, with 18 bases between. The CDR3 is 16 residues long. Isolation of CD4+ naive, central memory, regulatory and stem cell-like memory cells was achieved by sorting via CD45RO/CCR7/CD25/CD127/CD95/CD27. The V and J genes are TRBV9 and TRBJ2-1, with a weak D call TRBD2 (6 bases). The TCR was taken from a man younger than 40 in good health. The specimen sequenced was naive CD4+ T cells from blood. The CDR3 loop is CASSSRLAGSYNEQFF. The CDR3 coding sequence is TGTGCCAGCAGCTCCCGGCTTGCGGGAAGTTACAATGAGCAGTTCTTC.